The rows below give T cell receptor beta chains drawn from one sample of a study of T cell responses to AZD1222 COVID-19 vaccine. Data came from immunoSEQ multiplex PCR; TCRdb stores just in-frame clones and leaves some out. The repertoire holds around 130,000 clones, with roughly 86% as singletons. Sequences were derived from peripheral blood, sampled 28 days after the second AZD1222 dose. The receptors were sampled from an adult who received the AZD1222 COVID-19 vaccine. Each CDR3 is given with its conserved first and last residue. Fields, in order: V gene, D gene, J gene, clone size, CDR3 DNA, CDR3 protein. The D gene is left open where the match is weak. The size field is filled for only some rows; it gives once, few, many or a size class.

V gene: TRBV27
D gene: NA
J gene: TRBJ2-7
clone size: NA
CDR3 DNA: TGTGCCAGCAGTAGATGGAGGGACTCCTACGAGCAGTACTTC
CDR3 protein: CASSRWRDSYEQYF

V gene: TRBV19
D gene: TRBD1
J gene: TRBJ2-6
clone size: NA
CDR3 DNA: TGTGCCAGTACCAACAGGGGAATGGGGGCCAACGTCCTGACTTTC
CDR3 protein: CASTNRGMGANVLTF

V gene: TRBV19
D gene: TRBD1
J gene: TRBJ1-2
clone size: NA
CDR3 DNA: TGTGCCAGTAGTATAGATACAGGGGTCTATGGCTACACCTTC
CDR3 protein: CASSIDTGVYGYTF

V gene: TRBV7-8
D gene: NA
J gene: TRBJ1-5
clone size: NA
CDR3 DNA: TGTGCCAGCAGCTCGGAGGGAGCGTTTCAGCCCCAGCATTTT
CDR3 protein: CASSSEGAFQPQHF

V gene: TRBV7-2
D gene: NA
J gene: TRBJ2-5
clone size: NA
CDR3 DNA: TGTGCCAGCAGCTTCGGTCTCGGTGAGACCCAGTACTTC
CDR3 protein: CASSFGLGETQYF

V gene: TRBV5-6
D gene: NA
J gene: TRBJ2-6
clone size: NA
CDR3 DNA: TGTGCCAGCAGCGGTACCAGGGGCGGCTCTGGGGCCAACGTCCTGACTTTC
CDR3 protein: CASSGTRGGSGANVLTF

V gene: TRBV7-2
D gene: NA
J gene: TRBJ1-2
clone size: few
CDR3 DNA: TGTGCCAGCAGCTTGGAGGATTCAGTCGGGGGCTACACCTTC
CDR3 protein: CASSLEDSVGGYTF

V gene: TRBV5-1
D gene: NA
J gene: TRBJ2-7
clone size: NA
CDR3 DNA: TGCGCCAGCAGCTTAGGGGGTCCCTCCTACGAGCAGTACTTC
CDR3 protein: CASSLGGPSYEQYF

V gene: TRBV30
D gene: TRBD2
J gene: TRBJ2-3
clone size: NA
CDR3 DNA: TGTGCCTGGAGTGTACAGTTAGCGGGAGTAAATACGCAGTATTTT
CDR3 protein: CAWSVQLAGVNTQYF

V gene: TRBV5-4
D gene: NA
J gene: TRBJ2-7
clone size: NA
CDR3 DNA: TGTGCCAGCAGCTTGGGGCAGGAGATTAACTACTACGAGCAGTACTTC
CDR3 protein: CASSLGQEINYYEQYF

V gene: TRBV11-1
D gene: NA
J gene: TRBJ1-1
clone size: NA
CDR3 DNA: TGTGCCAGCAGCTGGGGCCGAGGCGGCACTGAAGCTTTCTTT
CDR3 protein: CASSWGRGGTEAFF

V gene: TRBV28
D gene: NA
J gene: TRBJ2-2
clone size: once
CDR3 DNA: TGTGCCAGCAGCCCCGTGGGTGGGGATAACACCGGGGAGCTGTTTTTT
CDR3 protein: CASSPVGGDNTGELFF

V gene: TRBV5-1
D gene: NA
J gene: TRBJ2-7
clone size: NA
CDR3 DNA: TGCGCCAGCAGCCCCACAGGGTCCTACGAGCAGTACTTC
CDR3 protein: CASSPTGSYEQYF

V gene: TRBV5-1
D gene: TRBD2
J gene: TRBJ2-7
clone size: NA
CDR3 DNA: TGCGCCAGCAGCTTGGGTTCGGGGGACTACTCCTACGAGCAGTACTTC
CDR3 protein: CASSLGSGDYSYEQYF

V gene: TRBV28
D gene: NA
J gene: TRBJ2-3
clone size: NA
CDR3 DNA: TGTGCCAGCAGGACCCTGGAGGGACCAGACACAGATACGCAGTATTTT
CDR3 protein: CASRTLEGPDTDTQYF

V gene: TRBV19
D gene: NA
J gene: TRBJ1-2
clone size: few
CDR3 DNA: TGTGCCGTTGGGTTGCCCCTCAATCCTATGGGTGGCTACACCTTC
CDR3 protein: CAVGLPLNPMGGYTF

V gene: TRBV4-2
D gene: TRBD1
J gene: TRBJ1-1
clone size: NA
CDR3 DNA: TGTGCCAGCAGTCTTCAGGGGGCAGTGAACACTGAAGCTTTCTTT
CDR3 protein: CASSLQGAVNTEAFF

V gene: TRBV29-1
D gene: TRBD1
J gene: TRBJ1-5
clone size: NA
CDR3 DNA: TGCAGCGTTGGAGGGGGCCGGGGGCAGCCCCAGCATTTT
CDR3 protein: CSVGGGRGQPQHF

V gene: TRBV4-3
D gene: NA
J gene: TRBJ1-2
clone size: NA
CDR3 DNA: TGCGCCAGCAGCCAAGAATACGGGGGATCTGGCTACACCTTC
CDR3 protein: CASSQEYGGSGYTF

V gene: TRBV28
D gene: TRBD1
J gene: TRBJ2-7
clone size: NA
CDR3 DNA: TGTGCCAGCAGCCGGGACAGGGCGCGATACGAGCAGTACTTC
CDR3 protein: CASSRDRARYEQYF

V gene: TRBV5-8
D gene: NA
J gene: TRBJ1-2
clone size: NA
CDR3 DNA: TGTGCCAGCAGCTTGGTGGAGTGGGGCTACACCTTC
CDR3 protein: CASSLVEWGYTF

V gene: TRBV9
D gene: TRBD2
J gene: TRBJ2-3
clone size: NA
CDR3 DNA: TGTGCCAGCAGCGCTGGACTAGCGGGAGCCGGAGATACGCAGTATTTT
CDR3 protein: CASSAGLAGAGDTQYF

V gene: TRBV2
D gene: TRBD1
J gene: TRBJ1-2
clone size: NA
CDR3 DNA: TGTGCCAGCACCCAGGGACAGGCCGGGGGCTACACCTTC
CDR3 protein: CASTQGQAGGYTF

V gene: TRBV11-2
D gene: TRBD2
J gene: TRBJ2-7
clone size: NA
CDR3 DNA: TGTGCCAGCAGCTTCACTAGCGGTTCCTACGAGCAGTACTTC
CDR3 protein: CASSFTSGSYEQYF

V gene: TRBV4-1
D gene: NA
J gene: TRBJ1-2
clone size: once
CDR3 DNA: TGCGCCAGCAGCCAATCAGGGGTAAATGGCTACACCTTC
CDR3 protein: CASSQSGVNGYTF

V gene: TRBV5-1
D gene: TRBD2
J gene: TRBJ2-7
clone size: NA
CDR3 DNA: TGCGCCAGCAGCTTGGTGGTAGCGGGGGGGACCTACGAGCAGTACTTC
CDR3 protein: CASSLVVAGGTYEQYF

V gene: TRBV2
D gene: TRBD1
J gene: TRBJ1-2
clone size: NA
CDR3 DNA: TGTGCCAGCATGAGGACAGGGGCAAACTATGGCTACACCTTC
CDR3 protein: CASMRTGANYGYTF

V gene: TRBV7-2
D gene: NA
J gene: TRBJ1-2
clone size: NA
CDR3 DNA: TGTGCCAGCAGCTCCCACACAGGGCCCTATGGCTACACCTTC
CDR3 protein: CASSSHTGPYGYTF

V gene: TRBV9
D gene: NA
J gene: TRBJ1-1
clone size: NA
CDR3 DNA: TGTGCCAGCAGCGTAGGGGGGAGGACTGAAGCTTTCTTT
CDR3 protein: CASSVGGRTEAFF

V gene: TRBV4-3
D gene: NA
J gene: TRBJ2-4
clone size: NA
CDR3 DNA: TGCGCCAGCAGCCAAGGCTCGAGGGAAGGAAACATTCAGTACTTC
CDR3 protein: CASSQGSREGNIQYF

V gene: TRBV6-5
D gene: TRBD1
J gene: TRBJ2-5
clone size: NA
CDR3 DNA: TGTGCCAGCAGGACAGGGGGCGTTAAACAGACCCAGTACTTC
CDR3 protein: CASRTGGVKQTQYF

V gene: TRBV10-3
D gene: TRBD1
J gene: TRBJ1-2
clone size: NA
CDR3 DNA: TGTGCCACCCTGACAGGGGACTTTAACTATGGCTACACCTTC
CDR3 protein: CATLTGDFNYGYTF

V gene: TRBV5-4
D gene: TRBD1
J gene: TRBJ1-6
clone size: few
CDR3 DNA: TGTGCCACTTTCTACAGGGGTTCCAGCTCCTATAATTCACCCCTCCACTTT
CDR3 protein: CATFYRGSSSYNSPLHF

V gene: TRBV5-1
D gene: NA
J gene: TRBJ1-6
clone size: NA
CDR3 DNA: TGCGCCAGCAGCCCGGGACGGACAGATCCAAATTCACCCCTCCACTTT
CDR3 protein: CASSPGRTDPNSPLHF

V gene: TRBV5-6
D gene: TRBD1
J gene: TRBJ1-1
clone size: NA
CDR3 DNA: TGTGCCAGCAGCTGGGGACAGTCCGACACTGAAGCTTTCTTT
CDR3 protein: CASSWGQSDTEAFF

V gene: TRBV5-4
D gene: TRBD2
J gene: TRBJ2-1
clone size: NA
CDR3 DNA: TGTGCCAGCAGCTTGGGGAGGACTAGGACTTACAATGAGCAGTTCTTC
CDR3 protein: CASSLGRTRTYNEQFF

V gene: TRBV5-8
D gene: NA
J gene: TRBJ1-1
clone size: NA
CDR3 DNA: TGTGCCAGCAGTCCACGGCTGACTGGAATGAACACTGAAGCTTTCTTT
CDR3 protein: CASSPRLTGMNTEAFF

V gene: TRBV2
D gene: TRBD1
J gene: TRBJ1-5
clone size: once
CDR3 DNA: TGTGCCAGCAGTGGGGGACAGTTTCTTCAGCCCCAGCATTTT
CDR3 protein: CASSGGQFLQPQHF

V gene: TRBV20-1
D gene: NA
J gene: TRBJ1-5
clone size: NA
CDR3 DNA: TGCAGTGCTAGTGATAGCGGGGGCAATCAGCCCCAGCATTTT
CDR3 protein: CSASDSGGNQPQHF

V gene: TRBV4-1
D gene: TRBD2
J gene: TRBJ2-6
clone size: NA
CDR3 DNA: TGCGCCAGCAGCCAGAACAGCGGGAGGTATGGAGGGGCCAACGTCCTGACTTTC
CDR3 protein: CASSQNSGRYGGANVLTF

V gene: TRBV11-2
D gene: NA
J gene: TRBJ1-1
clone size: NA
CDR3 DNA: TGTGCCAGCAGCTTAGTGGGGACTGAAGCTTTCTTT
CDR3 protein: CASSLVGTEAFF

V gene: TRBV5-4
D gene: NA
J gene: TRBJ1-4
clone size: NA
CDR3 DNA: TGTGCCAGCAGCTTGACAGGGCAAGGTGAAAAACTGTTTTTT
CDR3 protein: CASSLTGQGEKLFF